The 5 T cell receptor beta chains below were found in one sample sequenced in a study of early T cells in non-severe SARS-CoV-2 infection. MiXCR, applied by TCRdb to the 5' RACE reads, yields one record per CDR3 protein. The repertoire consists of over 95,000 distinct CDR3 sequences, with around 16% occurring once and the leading ten covering roughly 1.3%. The sample consisted of whole blood. The receptors were sampled from an adult who was a healthcare worker with PCR-confirmed SARS-CoV-2 infection or an uninfected control (not recorded which).

The chain is built from TRBV20-1 and TRBJ2-1, with TRBD2 matching 9 bases. With V trimmed by 3 bases and J by 7 bases, 13 bases remained unmatched. Germline loops: CDR1 DFQATT, CDR2 SNEGSKA (reference sequence). This CDR3 spans 16 amino acids. The CDR3 sequence is CSASVLGREGLNEQFF. The CDR3 bases are TGCAGTGCTAGTGTATTAGGGCGGGAGGGCCTAAATGAGCAGTTCTTC.

At least ten counts were recorded for this clonotype. The CDR3 nucleotides read TGCAGTGCTAGAGATTGGGGGTCGGCCTCCTACGAGCAGTACTTC. Translated: CSARDWGSASYEQYF. This sequence joins TRBV20-1 and TRBJ2-7; D may correspond to TRBD1 or TRBD2 (5 bases each). The CDR3 has 15 amino acids. Per germline, CDR1 DFQATT and CDR2 SNEGSKA (reference sequence). The V gene lost 0 bases and the J gene lost 0 bases, with 12 bases spanning the gap.

The V call is TRBV5-1, the J call TRBJ2-1; TRBD2 aligns across 9 bases. The CDR3 length is 15 residues. From germline, CDR1 is SGHRS and CDR2 YFSETQ. The ends lost 1 base at V and 3 bases at J; junction bases unmatched: 2. In nucleotides, the CDR3 is TGCGCCAGCAGCTTGAATAGCGGGGGCTACAATGAGCAGTTCTTC. Its protein product is CASSLNSGGYNEQFF.

Many counts were recorded for this clonotype. The chain combines TRBV5-1 with TRBJ2-1; 7 nucleotides align to TRBD1. The CDR3 is 13 amino acids. The germline gives CDR1 SGHRS, CDR2 YFSETQ. Trimming at V came to 5 bases and at J to 3 bases, leaving 2 bases not matched to a gene. CDR3 nucleotides: TGCGCCAGCAGTGGGACAGTCTACAATGAGCAGTTCTTC. Translating it yields CASSGTVYNEQFF.

This clonotype was seen a handful of times. V and J are TRBV7-9 and TRBJ1-1; 8 nucleotides agree with TRBD1. Germline V gives CDR1 SEHNR, CDR2 FQNEAQ (reference sequence). The CDR3 covers 17 residues. The junction had 12 bases not matched to a gene; V was cut back by 5 bases and J by 1 base. The CDR3 spells CASSHPPGGEGNTEAFF. CDR3 coding DNA: TGTGCCAGCAGCCACCCCCCAGGGGGCGAGGGGAACACTGAAGCTTTCTTT.